The rows below give T cell receptor beta chains drawn from one sample of a study of Ad26.COV2.S vaccination and SARS-CoV-2 variants. TCRdb's copy holds only in-frame clones and misses some; the assay was immunoSEQ multiplex PCR. The table records approximately 400,000 clones, about 80% of them present only once. Sequencing used peripheral blood, obtained in a trial of Ad26.COV2.S vaccine versus placebo. The receptors come from a person between 18 and 65 years old who received the Ad26.COV2.S COVID-19 vaccine or a placebo. Both conserved end residues are part of each CDR3. A D gene is named only where the DNA matches it firmly. Where a row states a size, it is once, few, many or the class of an expanded clone; other rows omit it.

v_gene: TRBV5-4; abundance: NA; d_gene: TRBD2; j_gene: TRBJ2-1; CDR3aa: CASSLERGGTGEQFF; CDR3nt: TGTGCCAGCAGCTTGGAGCGGGGGGGAACGGGAGAGCAGTTCTTC
v_gene: TRBV4-3; abundance: NA; d_gene: TRBD2; j_gene: TRBJ2-3; CDR3aa: CASSQEGLAGAGDTQYF; CDR3nt: TGCGCCAGCAGCCAAGAGGGCCTAGCGGGGGCCGGAGATACGCAGTATTTT
v_gene: TRBV4-1; abundance: NA; d_gene: TRBD2; j_gene: TRBJ2-1; CDR3aa: CASKPLAGPYNEQFF; CDR3nt: TGCGCCAGCAAACCCCTAGCGGGGCCCTACAATGAGCAGTTCTTC
v_gene: TRBV19; abundance: NA; d_gene: NA; j_gene: TRBJ1-1; CDR3aa: CASSIYRDNTEAFF; CDR3nt: TGTGCCAGTAGTATTTACAGGGACAACACTGAAGCTTTCTTT
v_gene: TRBV5-6; abundance: NA; d_gene: NA; j_gene: TRBJ1-4; CDR3aa: CASSIAGTAGEKLFF; CDR3nt: TGTGCCAGCAGCATCGCCGGGACTGCCGGGGAAAAACTGTTTTTT
v_gene: TRBV3-1/TRBV3-2; abundance: NA; d_gene: NA; j_gene: TRBJ2-3; CDR3aa: CASSQGAADTQYF; CDR3nt: TGTGCCAGCAGCCAAGGGGCCGCAGATACGCAGTATTTT
v_gene: TRBV4-1; abundance: once; d_gene: TRBD2; j_gene: TRBJ2-3; CDR3aa: CASSQFRPGTIRTDTQYF; CDR3nt: TGCGCCAGCAGCCAGTTCCGGCCTGGGACTATACGCACAGATACGCAGTATTTT
v_gene: TRBV6-2/TRBV6-3; abundance: once; d_gene: NA; j_gene: TRBJ2-7; CDR3aa: CASSYWDEQYF; CDR3nt: TGTGCCAGCAGTTATTGGGACGAGCAGTACTTC
v_gene: TRBV7-9; abundance: NA; d_gene: NA; j_gene: TRBJ1-1; CDR3aa: CAGRGDDTEAFF; CDR3nt: TGTGCCGGCCGCGGGGATGACACTGAAGCTTTCTTT
v_gene: TRBV28; abundance: NA; d_gene: NA; j_gene: TRBJ1-1; CDR3aa: CASSPPRGINTEAFF; CDR3nt: TGTGCCAGCAGTCCCCCCCGGGGGATAAACACTGAAGCTTTCTTT
v_gene: TRBV24-1; abundance: NA; d_gene: NA; j_gene: TRBJ2-5; CDR3aa: CATSRDSQETQYF; CDR3nt: TGTGCCACCAGTCGGGACTCCCAAGAGACCCAGTACTTC
v_gene: TRBV12-5; abundance: NA; d_gene: NA; j_gene: TRBJ1-2; CDR3aa: CASGLAPTGNYGYTF; CDR3nt: TGTGCTAGTGGTTTGGCTCCCACAGGGAACTATGGCTACACCTTC
v_gene: TRBV7-9; abundance: many; d_gene: NA; j_gene: TRBJ1-3; CDR3aa: CASSPSRVSGNTIYF; CDR3nt: TGTGCCAGCAGCCCCTCAAGGGTCTCTGGAAACACCATATATTTT
v_gene: TRBV6-4; abundance: once; d_gene: NA; j_gene: TRBJ1-2; CDR3aa: CASRQLTRGASYYGYTF; CDR3nt: TGTGCCAGCAGACAATTAACCCGGGGGGCAAGCTATTATGGCTACACCTTC
v_gene: TRBV7-2; abundance: NA; d_gene: NA; j_gene: TRBJ1-3; CDR3aa: CASSLQGTTIYF; CDR3nt: TGTGCCAGCAGCTTGCAGGGAACCACCATATATTTT
v_gene: TRBV13; abundance: NA; d_gene: NA; j_gene: TRBJ2-5; CDR3aa: CASKGENARETQYF; CDR3nt: TGTGCCAGCAAAGGAGAGAATGCTCGGGAGACCCAGTACTTC
v_gene: TRBV11-2; abundance: NA; d_gene: TRBD1; j_gene: TRBJ2-1; CDR3aa: CASSLPGQGFNEQFF; CDR3nt: TGTGCCAGCAGCTTGCCGGGACAGGGCTTTAATGAGCAGTTCTTC
v_gene: TRBV24-1; abundance: NA; d_gene: NA; j_gene: TRBJ2-6; CDR3aa: CATGGTGSGANVLTF; CDR3nt: TGTGCCACCGGGGGTACAGGTTCTGGGGCCAACGTCCTGACTTTC
v_gene: TRBV6-1; abundance: NA; d_gene: NA; j_gene: TRBJ1-1; CDR3aa: CASDLGMNTEAFF; CDR3nt: TGTGCCAGCGACCTCGGGATGAACACTGAAGCTTTCTTT
v_gene: TRBV9; abundance: NA; d_gene: TRBD2; j_gene: TRBJ2-1; CDR3aa: CASSPDSGRYNEQFF; CDR3nt: TGTGCCAGCAGCCCCGATAGCGGGAGGTACAATGAGCAGTTCTTC